This TCR beta chain was recorded in a study of T-cell reconstitution after alpha-beta-depleted transplantation in children (dated by TCRdb to 2016 to 2018). At the level of the whole study: Using TCR repertoire profiling, the study quantitatively followed how T-cell immune reconstitution unfolded in children after TCRalphabeta/CD19-depleted allogeneic hematopoietic cell transplantation.

On this clonotype: The clone's antigen remains unknown. Within one base of it there is no much larger clone, and no base qualities were kept.

Libraries came from PCR. These reads were obtained on an Illumina HiSeq 2500. TCR library preparation used molecular barcoding, with unique molecular identifiers applied to normalize quantification of the TCRbeta repertoire. TCRdb's own reprocessing of the public reads used fastp at Q25 and MiXCR and kept productive beta chains. Every entry covers one CDR3 protein and lists the most common genes and DNA from its rows. The sample includes hundreds of thousands of distinct CDR3 sequences, with 32% observed a single time. The ten biggest clones cover 2% to 3% of the sample. The sequence was obtained from a human donor who donated a stem cell graft to a child with aplastic anemia. The source material was PBMCs from the stem cell graft donor, sampled from the stem cell graft.

This receptor has the CDR3 CASSLTGQGLNTEAFF. The nucleotide sequence reads as follows: TGTGCCAGCAGCTTAACAGGGCAGGGATTGAACACTGAAGCTTTCTTT. The chain is made from TRBV7-6 and TRBJ1-1; TRBD1 might be the D gene, on 6 matching bases. CDR1 and CDR2 are read off the germline V gene as SGHVS and FNYEAQ. The CDR3 measures 16 amino acids from cysteine to phenylalanine. Only the CDR3 DNA is retained, 48 bases long and in frame from the first base. V was cut back by 2 bases and J by 0 bases, leaving a gap of 13 bases between them. Outside the CDR3, residues come from the reference TRBV7-6 and TRBJ1-1 proteins, so the full variable domain is: GAGVSQSPRYKVTKRGQDVALRCDPISGHVSLYWYRQALGQGPEFLTYFNYEAQQDKSGLPNDRFSAERPEGSISTLTIQRTEQRDSAMYRCASSLTGQGLNTEAFFGQGTRLTVV.